Each of the 7 T cell receptor beta chains below was sequenced from the same sample in a study of cytomegalovirus exposure and HLA in healthy donors. The primer mix had 60 Vbeta and 13 Jbeta primers. The table came from immunoSEQ multiplex PCR; TCRdb's copy has only in-frame clones and leaves some out. Of 120,000 to 150,000 clones in the sample, 82% were seen once. Sequencing was carried out using PBMCs. Receptors were obtained from a woman in her thirties or forties in good health and CMV-seronegative.

The J gene is TRBJ1-2, the V gene TRBV19; D is possibly TRBD1 (5 bases). CDR1 LNHDA and CDR2 SQIVND come from the germline V gene (reference sequence). With 7 bases removed from V and 0 bases from J, the gap between germline ends came to 24 bases. The CDR3 is 18 residues long. CDR3 in DNA: TGTGCCAGTAACCCACGCCCATCGACAGCTTCAGCTAACTATGGCTACACCTTC. It yields the protein CASNPRPSTASANYGYTF.

The chain combines TRBV2 with TRBJ2-5, with 13 bases lining up with TRBD2. The J call may be mistaken, given a closer DNA end match to TRBJ2-7. The CDR3 totals 14 residues. CDR1 is SNHLY, CDR2 FYNNEI, per germline. Here the CDR3 reads CASWRGTSGDEQYF. The CDR3 nucleotides are TGTGCCAGCTGGAGGGGGACTAGCGGGGACGAGCAGTACTTC.

For the CDR3, the DNA is TGTGCCAGCAGTCATCCCCCAGGGGCTGGTACTAACGAGCAGTACTTC. This gives the protein CASSHPPGAGTNEQYF. The chain uses TRBV28 and TRBJ2-7, with a weak D call TRBD1 (6 bases). Germline CDR1 is MDHEN and CDR2 is SYDVKM. There are 16 residues in the CDR3. Trimming removed 5 bases at V and 5 bases at J, with 22 bases between.

The V gene is TRBV7-2, the J gene TRBJ2-6; D ambiguous. The length of the CDR3 is 16 residues. Trimming cost V 2 bases and J 0 bases, with 8 bases left between them. Germline V gene sequence: CDR1 SGHTA, CDR2 FQGNSA. The chain's CDR3 is CASSLSKYSGANVLTF. The DNA for the CDR3 is TGTGCCAGCAGCTTAAGCAAGTACTCTGGGGCCAACGTCCTGACTTTC.

This clone was counted a few times. The chain joins TRBV6-6 to TRBJ2-1, with 9 bases lining up with TRBD2. Losses at the gene ends were 4 bases for V and 8 bases for J; bases not matched to a gene: 12. CDR3 length: 16 residues. CDR1 is MNHNY and CDR2 is SVGAGI in the germline V gene (reference sequence). The DNA for the CDR3 is TGTGCCAGCAGTTGGGTTAGCGGGAGTTTTATCGATGAGCAGTTCTTC. Its translation is CASSWVSGSFIDEQFF.

CDR3 sequence: CASSIVGPLGAWEPQHF. The CDR3 region has the DNA TGTGCCAGTAGTATAGTTGGGCCCCTTGGGGCGTGGGAGCCCCAGCATTTT. The chain carries TRBV19 and TRBJ1-5; TRBD1 is a possible D gene (5 bases). The germline V gene has CDR1 LNHDA and CDR2 SQIVND (reference sequence). The length of the CDR3 is 17 residues. Between the trimmed V and J ends, which lost 1 base and 8 bases, there was a span of 21 bases.

This clone was counted between two and nine times. The V and J genes are TRBV5-1 and TRBJ2-1; tentative D call: TRBD1 (6 bases). V shed 3 bases and J shed 7 bases, with 11 bases lying between them. This CDR3 is 13 amino acids long. CDR1 and CDR2 (germline): SGHRS, YFSETQ. The CDR3 sequence: CASSWDTWNEQFF. CDR3 nucleotide sequence: TGCGCCAGCAGCTGGGACACTTGGAATGAGCAGTTCTTC.